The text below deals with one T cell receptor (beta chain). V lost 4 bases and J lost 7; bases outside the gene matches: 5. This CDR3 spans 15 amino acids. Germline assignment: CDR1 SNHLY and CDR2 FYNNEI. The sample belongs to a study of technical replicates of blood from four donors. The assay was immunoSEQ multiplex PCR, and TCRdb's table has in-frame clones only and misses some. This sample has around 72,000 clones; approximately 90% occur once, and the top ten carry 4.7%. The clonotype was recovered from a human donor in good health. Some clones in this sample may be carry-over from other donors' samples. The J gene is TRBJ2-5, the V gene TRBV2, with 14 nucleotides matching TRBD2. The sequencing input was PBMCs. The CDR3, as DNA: TGTGCCAGCAGTGGACTAGCGGGGGGGCTTAGGACCCAGTACTTC. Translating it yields CASSGLAGGLRTQYF.